This TCR beta chain was observed in a study of CD8 T cells in Susac syndrome. Relapsing-remitting disease, either stable or active, was present in the treatment-naive patients who were the multiple sclerosis controls. Random hexamers were used to reverse transcribe an amount of roughly 0.5 to 1 ug RNA. TCRdb re-called the immunoSEQ multiplex PCR reads with MiXCR, one entry per CDR3 protein. The table includes about 66,000 distinct CDR3 sequences, about 94% detected once. The CDR3 sequence is 16 residues long. Germline CDR1 reads MDHEN; CDR2 reads SYDVKM. The ends were cut back, 6 bases at V and 2 bases at J, with 18 bases in the middle.

This chain joins TRBV28 and TRBJ2-3; D is uncertain. Material: CD8+ T cells from PBMCs. This sequence originates from a human donor with multiple sclerosis. The DNA of the CDR3 is TGTGCCAGCAGAACAACAACCGAGGCGGCCACAGATACGCAGTATTTT. This translates into CASRTTTEAATDTQYF.